This entry lists 21 T cell receptor beta chains sequenced from one sample in a study of control samples from healthy donors and cancer patients. Here immunoSEQ multiplex PCR was the method, and the copy in TCRdb shows in-frame clones only, minus some. This table holds roughly 120,000 clones, more than 70% found once. The sample was blood. Receptors were obtained from a woman in her 70s in good health.

The rearrangement joins TRBV11-2 to TRBJ1-3, with D possibly TRBD1 on 6 matching bases. Germline lookup yields CDR1 SGHAT and CDR2 FQNNGV. V lost 4 bases, J lost 0 bases, and 13 bases lay in between. The CDR3 extends over 16 amino acids. The CDR3 nucleotides are TGTGCCAGCAGCTCGATAAGGACAGACTCTGGAAACACCATATATTTT. Amino acids: CASSSIRTDSGNTIYF.

The chain recombines TRBV10-3 with TRBJ2-5; 8 nucleotides line up with TRBD1. With V trimmed by 11 bases and J by 0 bases, 8 bases remained unmatched. Germline CDR1 is ENHRY and CDR2 is SYGVKD. The CDR3 consists of 14 residues. The CDR3 nucleotides read TGTGCCGTAGGACAGGGAGACTACCAAGAGACCCAGTACTTC. Its protein is CAVGQGDYQETQYF.

Only one count was recorded for this clone. CDR3: CASRPRGGNNSPLHF. The CDR3 DNA sequence: TGTGCCAGCAGGCCCCGAGGGGGAAATAATTCACCCCTCCACTTT. V is TRBV6-6 and J is TRBJ1-6, with TRBD1 as a possible D gene (6 bases). V lost 6 bases and J lost 5, with 14 bases in between. Germline values: CDR1 MNHNY, CDR2 SVGAGI (reference sequence). CDR3 length equals 15 residues.

The chain joins TRBV19 to TRBJ2-2; TRBD1 agrees at 8 bases. V shed 4 bases and J 1 base; nucleotides not matched to a gene: 5. Germline CDR1 reads LNHDA; CDR2 reads SQIVND (reference sequence). This CDR3 is 16 amino acids long. The CDR3 region has the DNA TGTGCCAGTAGTACCCATGGACAGGGGAACACCGGGGAGCTGTTTTTT. Its protein product is CASSTHGQGNTGELFF.

The J gene is TRBJ2-2, the V gene TRBV5-4; no clear D. The CDR3 length is 16 residues. The V end was cut by 1 base, the J end by 0 bases, with 10 bases between. The germline gives CDR1 SGHNT, CDR2 YYREEE (reference sequence). The DNA of the CDR3 is TGTGCCAGCAGCTTGAAGCTAACCGCGAACACCGGGGAGCTGTTTTTT. Protein sequence: CASSLKLTANTGELFF.

This chain links TRBV27 with TRBJ1-2; unclear D gene. CDR3 length equals 15 residues. V was clipped by 0 bases and J by 7 bases, with 15 bases between them. Germline assignment: CDR1 MNHEY and CDR2 SMNVEV (reference sequence). CDR3 residues: CASSLSKQGSGGYTF. CDR3 coding DNA: TGTGCCAGCAGTTTATCCAAACAAGGGTCCGGTGGCTACACCTTC.

The V call is TRBV5-4, the J call TRBJ2-7; 9 nucleotides align to TRBD1. Germline CDR1 SGHNT, CDR2 YYREEE (reference sequence). This CDR3 region has 16 residues. V dropped 4 bases and J dropped 6; count of bases not matched to a gene: 14. CDR3 DNA: TGTGCCAGCAGCCAACCTTTCGGGGACAGGGTTGCCGAGCAGTACTTC. Translated: CASSQPFGDRVAEQYF.

CDR3 DNA: TGCGCCAGCAGCCAAGATAGTCAGATCTATAATTCACCCCTCCACTTT. Amino acids: CASSQDSQIYNSPLHF. V and J are TRBV4-1 and TRBJ1-6; D unclear. V lost 0 bases and J 3 bases, leaving 9 bases between the germline ends. The CDR3 sequence is 16 residues long. The V gene's germline CDR1 is MGHRA and CDR2 YSYEKL.

The chain is built from TRBV4-1 and TRBJ2-1; D is perhaps TRBD1 (6 bases). The CDR3 sequence is 14 residues long. In germline, CDR1 is MGHRA, CDR2 YSYEKL. V was clipped by 0 bases and J by 5 bases, with 8 bases between them. CDR3 amino acids: CASSQDYRDNEQFF. The CDR3 DNA is TGCGCCAGCAGCCAAGATTACAGGGACAATGAGCAGTTCTTC.

A single count supports this clone. The rearrangement uses TRBV6-6 and TRBJ1-5; maybe TRBD1 (5 bases). From germline, CDR1 is MNHNY and CDR2 SVGAGI (reference sequence). This CDR3 spans 12 amino acids. Trimming took off 4 bases at V and 6 bases at J, with 7 bases between the two ends. CDR3 nucleotides: TGTGCCAGCAGTTCTGGGACTCAGCCCCAGCATTTT. This sequence encodes CASSSGTQPQHF.

This chain connects TRBV7-2 to TRBJ1-6; D call uncertain. The CDR3 totals 14 residues. V lost 6 bases, J lost 8 bases, and 14 bases lay in between. Per the germline V gene, CDR1 is SGHTA and CDR2 is FQGNSA. Here the CDR3 reads CASRPSSPHSPLHF. In DNA form, the CDR3 reads TGTGCCAGCAGACCATCGTCCCCCCATTCACCCCTCCACTTT.

The rearrangement uses TRBV2 and TRBJ1-3; D not certain. Germline V lookup: CDR1 SNHLY, CDR2 FYNNEI. The V end was cut by 8 bases, the J end by 9 bases, with 17 bases between. This CDR3 spans 13 amino acids. The CDR3 sequence: CASRLRYGSTIYF. The CDR3 DNA reads TGTGCCAGCCGTTTGAGGTATGGGAGCACCATATATTTT.

This clone is a singleton in its sample. The V and J genes are TRBV7-2 and TRBJ2-1; 11 nucleotides match TRBD2. The CDR3 has 15 residues. Germline V gives CDR1 SGHTA, CDR2 FQGNSA. V dropped 5 bases and J dropped 2; count of bases not matched to a gene: 2. Here the CDR3 reads CASSRSGGAYNEQFF. In nucleotides, the CDR3 is TGTGCCAGCAGCCGTAGCGGGGGGGCCTACAATGAGCAGTTCTTC.

V usage is TRBV5-1 and J usage is TRBJ2-7; perhaps TRBD1 as D (6 bases). CDR3 length: 13 amino acids. Looked up from germline, CDR1 is SGHRS and CDR2 is YFSETQ. Deletions cut 4 bases from V and 6 bases from J, with 14 bases between. The CDR3 DNA sequence: TGCGCCAGCAGCCTAGCACAGGGTGGCGAGCAGTACTTC. It is translated as CASSLAQGGEQYF.

This clone has only one observation. The genes are TRBV10-3 and TRBJ2-3; 9 nucleotides match TRBD2. The CDR3 contains 16 residues. Looked up from germline, CDR1 is ENHRY and CDR2 is SYGVKD. After removal of 2 bases from V and 2 bases from J, the junction contained 5 bases not matched to a gene. The CDR3 is CAISEGERGDTDTQYF. Here the CDR3 DNA reads TGTGCCATCAGTGAGGGGGAGCGGGGGGACACAGATACGCAGTATTTT.

The gene calls are TRBV5-1 and TRBJ2-7, with D unresolved. This CDR3 has 14 residues. Germline V gene sequence: CDR1 SGHRS, CDR2 YFSETQ. V gave up 0 bases and J gave up 3 bases, with 10 bases separating them. CDR3 amino acids: CASSLDTGGYEQYF. The CDR3 bases are TGCGCCAGCAGCTTGGATACCGGCGGCTACGAGCAGTACTTC.

In this sample, this clone turned up once. The chain recombines TRBV10-1 with TRBJ2-7, with 13 nucleotides matching TRBD2. V shed 5 bases, J shed 0 bases, and the junction held 7 bases outside the gene matches. Germline assignment: CDR1 WNHNN and CDR2 SYGVQD (reference sequence). This CDR3 contains 17 residues. The CDR3, as DNA: TGCGCCAGCAGTACTAGCGGGGGGGCCGGAAGCTCCTACGAGCAGTACTTC. Translation gives CASSTSGGAGSSYEQYF.

This chain joins TRBV24-1 and TRBJ1-2; TRBD1 is a possible D gene (5 bases). V lost 1 base and J lost 7, with 12 bases in between. Germline CDR1 and CDR2: KGHDR and SFDVKD. This CDR3 spans 14 amino acids. DNA for the CDR3: TGTGCCACCAGTGATTTCAGGGTTTACGGTGGCTACACCTTC. It encodes CATSDFRVYGGYTF.

This chain joins TRBV6-5 and TRBJ2-1; weak D call: TRBD2 (6 bases). V was cut by 5 bases and J by 7 bases, with 18 bases left in between. CDR1 MNHEY and CDR2 SVGAGI come from the germline V gene. This CDR3 is built from 15 residues. CDR3 bases: TGTGCCAGCAGTAGCCCGGGACTGCTTCGGAATGAGCAGTTCTTC. It translates to CASSSPGLLRNEQFF.

This chain joins TRBV9 and TRBJ2-5; TRBD2 aligns across 8 bases. This CDR3 is built from 15 residues. J gave up 0 bases and V 0 bases, and 1 base lay outside the gene matches. Germline V lookup: CDR1 SGDLS, CDR2 YYNGEE. This CDR3 reads CASSVGGGYQETQYF. The DNA for the CDR3 is TGTGCCAGCAGCGTAGGCGGGGGGTACCAAGAGACCCAGTACTTC.

V gene TRBV10-3 combines with J gene TRBJ2-1, with no clear D. Per germline, CDR1 ENHRY and CDR2 SYGVKD. The germline V and J ends were trimmed by 10 bases and 7 bases, with 20 bases remaining between them. There are 14 residues in the CDR3. DNA for the CDR3: TGTGCCACCAAACAGCCTACGGTTTCGAATGAGCAGTTCTTC. This translates into CATKQPTVSNEQFF.